The rows below give T cell receptor beta chains drawn from one sample of a study of vaccination effects on CD4 cells after COVID-19. Libraries were prepared by immunoSEQ multiplex PCR; TCRdb keeps only in-frame clonotypes and omits some of them. The data hold approximately 30,000 clones, with about three quarters observed a single time. Their antigen targets remain unknown. The sequencing used CD4+ T cells from PBMCs cultured without peptide, collected after COVID-19 vaccination. Receptors were obtained from a human donor who had a prior SARS-CoV-2 infection. CDR3s include the opening cysteine and the closing phenylalanine or tryptophan. Fields, in order: V gene, CDR3 length, J gene, D gene, clone size, CDR3 protein, CDR3 DNA. The D gene is left open where the match is weak. Rows give clone size only sometimes, using once, few, many, or a class for an expanded clone.

V gene: TRBV6-1; CDR3 length: 15; J gene: TRBJ2-1; D gene: .; clone size: once; CDR3 protein: CASSEHGASYNEQFF; CDR3 DNA: TGTGCCAGCAGTGAACACGGGGCGTCGTACAATGAGCAGTTCTTC
V gene: TRBV12-3/TRBV12-4; CDR3 length: 13; J gene: TRBJ1-1; D gene: .; clone size: few; CDR3 protein: CASSLASNTEAFF; CDR3 DNA: TGTGCCAGCAGTTTAGCAAGTAACACTGAAGCTTTCTTT
V gene: TRBV24-1; CDR3 length: 20; J gene: TRBJ2-1; D gene: TRBD2; clone size: .; CDR3 protein: CATSGSGTSGREETYNEQFF; CDR3 DNA: TGTGCCACCAGCGGTTCCGGGACTAGCGGGAGAGAGGAGACCTACAATGAGCAGTTCTTC
V gene: TRBV5-8; CDR3 length: 15; J gene: TRBJ2-5; D gene: .; clone size: .; CDR3 protein: CASSGSGFVQETQYF; CDR3 DNA: TGTGCCAGCAGCGGTAGCGGTTTTGTCCAAGAGACCCAGTACTTC
V gene: TRBV19; CDR3 length: 15; J gene: TRBJ1-6; D gene: TRBD1; clone size: .; CDR3 protein: CASSIRDRGGSPLHF; CDR3 DNA: TGTGCCAGTAGTATCCGGGACAGGGGGGGTTCACCCCTCCACTTT
V gene: TRBV30; CDR3 length: 15; J gene: TRBJ2-3; D gene: .; clone size: .; CDR3 protein: CAWTRWGTSTDTQYF; CDR3 DNA: TGTGCCTGGACCAGATGGGGGACGAGCACAGATACGCAGTATTTT
V gene: TRBV4-2; CDR3 length: 16; J gene: TRBJ2-1; D gene: .; clone size: few; CDR3 protein: CASSQDQLNSYNEQFF; CDR3 DNA: TGTGCCAGCAGCCAAGATCAACTAAACTCCTACAATGAGCAGTTCTTC
V gene: TRBV27; CDR3 length: 13; J gene: TRBJ1-2; D gene: .; clone size: .; CDR3 protein: CASRRGPFYGYTF; CDR3 DNA: TGTGCCAGCAGACGGGGACCGTTCTATGGCTACACCTTC
V gene: TRBV5-1; CDR3 length: 13; J gene: TRBJ1-1; D gene: .; clone size: .; CDR3 protein: CASSNNQNTEAFF; CDR3 DNA: TGCGCCAGCAGCAACAACCAGAACACTGAAGCTTTCTTT
V gene: TRBV23-1; CDR3 length: 16; J gene: TRBJ2-3; D gene: .; clone size: .; CDR3 protein: CASSQKTGSWADTQYF; CDR3 DNA: TGCGCCAGCAGTCAAAAGACAGGTTCTTGGGCAGATACGCAGTATTTT
V gene: TRBV4-3; CDR3 length: 18; J gene: TRBJ1-2; D gene: .; clone size: .; CDR3 protein: CASSQDLGQGGTNYGYTF; CDR3 DNA: TGCGCCAGCAGCCAAGATCTAGGTCAGGGCGGAACTAACTATGGCTACACCTTC
V gene: TRBV6-5; CDR3 length: 14; J gene: TRBJ1-2; D gene: .; clone size: .; CDR3 protein: CASIDSGRDYGYTF; CDR3 DNA: TGTGCCAGCATAGATTCCGGCAGGGATTATGGCTACACCTTC
V gene: TRBV13; CDR3 length: 15; J gene: TRBJ2-1; D gene: TRBD2; clone size: once; CDR3 protein: CASSLGLAGDNEQFF; CDR3 DNA: TGTGCCAGCAGCTTAGGACTAGCGGGGGACAATGAGCAGTTCTTC
V gene: TRBV7-8; CDR3 length: 15; J gene: TRBJ1-5; D gene: TRBD1; clone size: .; CDR3 protein: CASSLTRDRWQPQHF; CDR3 DNA: TGTGCCAGCAGTTTGACACGGGACAGATGGCAGCCCCAGCATTTT
V gene: TRBV10-3; CDR3 length: 16; J gene: TRBJ2-3; D gene: .; clone size: .; CDR3 protein: CAISASGGTSTDTQYF; CDR3 DNA: TGTGCCATCAGTGCCAGCGGAGGAACGAGCACAGATACGCAGTATTTT
V gene: TRBV10-3; CDR3 length: 14; J gene: TRBJ1-1; D gene: TRBD1; clone size: few; CDR3 protein: CAISSTGFNTEAFF; CDR3 DNA: TGTGCCATCAGCTCGACAGGGTTTAACACTGAAGCTTTCTTT
V gene: TRBV20-1; CDR3 length: 11; J gene: TRBJ1-1; D gene: .; clone size: .; CDR3 protein: CSASLNTEAFF; CDR3 DNA: TGCAGTGCTAGTCTCAACACTGAAGCTTTCTTT
V gene: TRBV19; CDR3 length: 16; J gene: TRBJ1-5; D gene: .; clone size: once; CDR3 protein: CASSLGRGTSNQPQHF; CDR3 DNA: TGTGCCAGTAGCCTCGGAAGGGGTACTAGCAATCAGCCCCAGCATTTT
V gene: TRBV4-2; CDR3 length: 15; J gene: TRBJ2-7; D gene: .; clone size: few; CDR3 protein: CASSPSTSLTYEQYF; CDR3 DNA: TGTGCCAGCAGCCCCTCAACTAGCTTAACCTACGAGCAGTACTTC
V gene: TRBV6-6; CDR3 length: 15; J gene: TRBJ2-7; D gene: .; clone size: .; CDR3 protein: CASIGSAHRAYEQYF; CDR3 DNA: TGTGCCAGCATTGGGTCCGCACACAGGGCCTACGAGCAGTACTTC
V gene: TRBV6-6; CDR3 length: 14; J gene: TRBJ2-7; D gene: TRBD1; clone size: .; CDR3 protein: CASKPTGAPYEQYF; CDR3 DNA: TGTGCCAGCAAGCCGACAGGGGCACCCTACGAGCAGTACTTC
V gene: TRBV19; CDR3 length: 16; J gene: TRBJ1-3; D gene: TRBD1; clone size: .; CDR3 protein: CASRGGQIASGNTIYF; CDR3 DNA: TGTGCCAGTAGAGGGGGACAGATAGCCTCTGGAAACACCATATATTTT
V gene: TRBV19; CDR3 length: 19; J gene: TRBJ2-5; D gene: .; clone size: .; CDR3 protein: CASSIGSSSRPPFLETQYF; CDR3 DNA: TGTGCCAGTAGTATTGGGAGTAGCTCACGCCCCCCCTTCTTGGAGACCCAGTACTTC
V gene: TRBV7-2; CDR3 length: 16; J gene: TRBJ2-1; D gene: TRBD2; clone size: .; CDR3 protein: CASSLGLAVSYNEQFF; CDR3 DNA: TGTGCCAGCAGCCTCGGACTAGCCGTCTCCTACAATGAGCAGTTCTTC
V gene: TRBV7-2; CDR3 length: 15; J gene: TRBJ1-2; D gene: TRBD1; clone size: .; CDR3 protein: CASSSWGQGHYGYTF; CDR3 DNA: TGTGCCAGCAGCTCATGGGGACAGGGGCACTATGGCTACACCTTC
V gene: TRBV2; CDR3 length: 13; J gene: TRBJ2-7; D gene: .; clone size: few; CDR3 protein: CASSDADIYEQYF; CDR3 DNA: TGTGCCAGCAGTGACGCGGACATCTACGAGCAGTACTTC
V gene: TRBV4-2; CDR3 length: 15; J gene: TRBJ2-2; D gene: .; clone size: few; CDR3 protein: CASKPKTTNTGELFF; CDR3 DNA: TGTGCCAGCAAGCCCAAAACTACAAACACCGGGGAGCTGTTTTTT
V gene: TRBV7-7; CDR3 length: 17; J gene: TRBJ2-7; D gene: TRBD1; clone size: .; CDR3 protein: CASSLAGEGQGNYEQYF; CDR3 DNA: TGTGCTAGCAGCTTAGCCGGGGAGGGACAGGGGAACTACGAGCAGTACTTC
V gene: TRBV5-1; CDR3 length: 15; J gene: TRBJ2-3; D gene: .; clone size: .; CDR3 protein: CASSSTSFGTDTQYF; CDR3 DNA: TGCGCCAGCAGTTCGACTAGTTTCGGCACAGATACGCAGTATTTT
V gene: TRBV6-5; CDR3 length: 13; J gene: TRBJ1-1; D gene: .; clone size: .; CDR3 protein: CASKEGGDTAAFF; CDR3 DNA: TGTGCCAGCAAGGAGGGCGGGGACACTGCAGCTTTCTTT
V gene: TRBV3-1/TRBV3-2; CDR3 length: 14; J gene: TRBJ2-7; D gene: TRBD1; clone size: .; CDR3 protein: CASSRTGGSYEQYF; CDR3 DNA: TGTGCCAGCAGCAGGACAGGGGGCTCCTACGAGCAGTACTTC
V gene: TRBV7-2; CDR3 length: 15; J gene: TRBJ2-5; D gene: .; clone size: .; CDR3 protein: CASSLARDLQETQYF; CDR3 DNA: TGTGCCAGCAGCTTAGCGAGGGACTTGCAAGAGACCCAGTACTTC
V gene: TRBV2; CDR3 length: 14; J gene: TRBJ2-3; D gene: TRBD2; clone size: once; CDR3 protein: CASSWDYSTDTQYF; CDR3 DNA: TGTGCCAGCAGTTGGGACTACAGCACAGATACGCAGTATTTT
V gene: TRBV5-4; CDR3 length: 16; J gene: TRBJ2-1; D gene: .; clone size: .; CDR3 protein: CASSLVTGSNYNEQFF; CDR3 DNA: TGTGCCAGCAGCTTGGTAACCGGGAGTAACTACAATGAGCAGTTCTTC
V gene: TRBV5-1; CDR3 length: 17; J gene: TRBJ2-1; D gene: TRBD2; clone size: .; CDR3 protein: CASTKGLAGGVYNEQFF; CDR3 DNA: TGCGCCAGCACAAAGGGACTAGCGGGGGGCGTTTACAATGAGCAGTTCTTC
V gene: TRBV6-6; CDR3 length: 15; J gene: TRBJ1-1; D gene: .; clone size: .; CDR3 protein: CASSPVQKLNTEAFF; CDR3 DNA: TGTGCCAGCAGTCCCGTTCAAAAATTGAACACTGAAGCTTTCTTT
V gene: TRBV7-9; CDR3 length: 13; J gene: TRBJ1-1; D gene: .; clone size: .; CDR3 protein: CASSSGGVTEAFF; CDR3 DNA: TGTGCCAGCAGCTCCGGGGGCGTGACTGAAGCTTTCTTT